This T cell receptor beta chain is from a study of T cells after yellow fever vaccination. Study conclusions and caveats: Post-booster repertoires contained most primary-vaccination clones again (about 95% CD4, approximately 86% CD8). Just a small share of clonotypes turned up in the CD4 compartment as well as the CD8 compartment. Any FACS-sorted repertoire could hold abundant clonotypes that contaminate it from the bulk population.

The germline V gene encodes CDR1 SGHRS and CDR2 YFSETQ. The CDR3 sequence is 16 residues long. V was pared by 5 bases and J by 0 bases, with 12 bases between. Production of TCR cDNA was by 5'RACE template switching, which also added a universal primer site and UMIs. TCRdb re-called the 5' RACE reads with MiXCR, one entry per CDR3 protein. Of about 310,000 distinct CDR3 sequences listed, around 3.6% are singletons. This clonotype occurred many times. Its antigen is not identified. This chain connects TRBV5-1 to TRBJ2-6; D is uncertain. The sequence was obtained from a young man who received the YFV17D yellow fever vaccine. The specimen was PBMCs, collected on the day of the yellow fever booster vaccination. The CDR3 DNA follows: TGCGCCAGCAGTCCCGCATTAAACTCTGGGGCCAACGTCCTGACTTTC. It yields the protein CASSPALNSGANVLTF. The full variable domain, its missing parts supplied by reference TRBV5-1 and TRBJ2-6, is KAGVTQTPRYLIKTRGQQVTLSCSPISGHRSVSWYQQTPGQGLQFLFEYFSETQRNKGNFPGRFSGRQFSNSRSEMNVSTLELGDSALYLCASSPALNSGANVLTFGAGSRLTVL.